The 23 T cell receptor beta chains in this list originate from one sample, sequenced in a study of T cell repertoires in cytomegalovirus infection. What these receptors recognize is not known. TCRdb re-derived calls from the reads in MiXCR, one entry per CDR3 protein. The data contain a few hundred thousand distinct CDR3 sequences, about 40% of them singletons. The input for sequencing was cultured PBMCs, taken from culture after CMV antigen stimulation. Source of these receptors: a human donor in good health (CMV status not recorded). Some clones in this sample may be carry-over from other donors' samples.

This clonotype has at least ten counts. The chain links TRBV7-2 to TRBJ2-3; D is unresolved. Germline V gene sequence: CDR1 SGHTA, CDR2 FQGNSA. The CDR3 is 15 amino acids. V was cut by 5 bases and J by 0 bases, with 12 bases left in between. The DNA of the CDR3 is TGTGCCAGCAGCCGCGCCGGCCGGAGCACAGATACGCAGTATTTT. The encoded protein is CASSRAGRSTDTQYF.

In this sample, this clonotype turned up a few times. The chain employs TRBV2 and TRBJ2-7; D is uncertain. The V gene's germline CDR1 is SNHLY and CDR2 FYNNEI. The CDR3 length is 12 residues. Trimming took 2 bases from V and 12 from J, leaving 14 bases between them. The CDR3 nucleotides are TGTGCCAGCAGTGAACGGCCCGGGCGACCGTACTTC. It encodes CASSERPGRPYF.

This chain connects TRBV6-2 or TRBV6-3 to TRBJ2-1; D call uncertain. CDR1 is MNHEY, CDR2 SVGEGT, per germline. V shed 2 bases and J shed 10 bases, with 9 bases lying between them. The CDR3 has 12 residues. This CDR3 is CASSYPAEEQFF. The CDR3 DNA reads as TGTGCCAGCAGTTACCCGGCGGAGGAGCAGTTCTTC.

As concerns this clonotype: The missing conserved phenylalanine or tryptophan at the end of this CDR3 makes a read error likely. The V and J genes are TRBV11-2 and TRBJ2-1; TRBD2 aligns across 11 bases. Germline CDR1 reads SGHAT; CDR2 reads FQNNGV. This CDR3 region has 15 residues. The trim removed 1 base at V and 5 bases at J, leaving 1 base unmatched. The DNA for the CDR3 is TGTGCCAGCAGCTTAGTAGCGGGAGGGGACAATGAGCAGTTCCTC. This encodes CASSLVAGGDNEQFL.

This sequence joins TRBV7-2 and TRBJ2-7, with 8 bases identical to TRBD2. The CDR3 contains 17 residues. With V trimmed by 1 base and J by 2 bases, 10 bases remained unmatched. In germline, CDR1 is SGHTA, CDR2 FQGNSA. The CDR3 DNA reads as TGTGCCAGCAGCTTAGAGGTGCTACGCGGGGGGCCCTACGAGCAGTACTTC. This codes for CASSLEVLRGGPYEQYF.

This clonotype turned up a few times. The V call is TRBV27, the J call TRBJ2-5; no clear D. Germline CDR1 is MNHEY and CDR2 is SMNVEV (reference sequence). Trimming left V 2 bases short and J 5 bases short, with 12 bases between. The CDR3 is 14 amino acids. This CDR3 reads CASSLGPRRETQYF. In DNA, the CDR3 is TGTGCCAGCAGTTTAGGCCCTAGGCGGGAGACCCAGTACTTC.

The chain couples TRBV7-6 to TRBJ1-4; D perhaps matches TRBD1 (6 bases). The V end lost 8 bases, the J end lost 7 bases, and 17 bases lay between the germline ends. Germline CDR1 is SGHVS and CDR2 is FNYEAQ. CDR3 size: 14 residues. Written as DNA, the CDR3 is TGTGCCAGCGGGTCCACAGAAGGGGGTGAAAAACTGTTTTTT. Protein product: CASGSTEGGEKLFF.

The chain uses TRBV19 and TRBJ1-5; D is unclear. CDR1 is LNHDA and CDR2 is SQIVND in the germline V gene (reference sequence). V gave up 5 bases and J gave up 7 bases, with 24 bases separating them. The CDR3 loop spans 17 amino acids. The CDR3 DNA reads as TGTGCCAGTAGTCCCGGGATTGCCGGGAGGTCGGGGCAGCCCCAGCATTTT. Amino acid sequence: CASSPGIAGRSGQPQHF.

The chain couples TRBV7-2 to TRBJ2-1; D is undetermined. Trimming stripped 3 bases from V and 2 bases from J, with 14 bases between. The CDR3 extends over 16 amino acids. Germline lookup yields CDR1 SGHTA and CDR2 FQGNSA. The CDR3 DNA sequence: TGTGCCAGCAGCTTTGCCCGGGCTAACCCCTACAATGAGCAGTTCTTC. Its protein is CASSFARANPYNEQFF.

This clonotype was seen at least ten times. The CDR3 nucleotides read TGTGCCAGCAGCCCCCGGCCAGGGGGCGGAGAGACCCAGTACTTC. Translation: CASSPRPGGGETQYF. The gene calls are TRBV7-2 and TRBJ2-5; 8 bases are shared with TRBD1. This CDR3 has 15 amino acids. The V gene end was trimmed by 5 bases and the J gene end by 4 bases; junction bases not matched to a gene: 9. Germline V lookup: CDR1 SGHTA, CDR2 FQGNSA.

This chain uses TRBV7-2 with TRBJ2-5, with 9 bases that match TRBD2. The V gene end was trimmed by 4 bases and the J gene end by 5 bases; junction bases not matched to a gene: 8. This CDR3 region has 15 residues. CDR1 is SGHTA and CDR2 is FQGNSA in the germline V gene. CDR3: CASSSIAGVLETQYF. CDR3 DNA sequence: TGTGCCAGCAGCTCAATAGCGGGAGTTCTCGAGACCCAGTACTTC. Using reference TRBV7-2 and TRBJ2-5 for the parts outside the CDR3, the full variable domain is GAGVSQSPSNKVTEKGKDVELRCDPISGHTALYWYRQSLGQGLEFLIYFQGNSAPDKSGLPSDRFSAERTGGSVSTLTIQRTQQEDSAVYLCASSSIAGVLETQYFGPGTRLLVL.

CDR3 DNA: TGTGCCAGCAACCCCTCCGGGGGGGGGACCCAGTACTTC. This encodes CASNPSGGGTQYF. J is TRBJ2-5 and V is TRBV5-4, with 8 bases that match TRBD2. Looked up from germline, CDR1 is SGHNT and CDR2 is YYREEE (reference sequence). The CDR3 runs 13 residues. Trimming cost V 6 bases and J 7 bases; bases outside gene matches: 8.

The count of this clonotype is one. The chain couples TRBV5-1 to TRBJ1-4; perhaps TRBD1 as D (6 bases). The CDR3 has 15 amino acids. V dropped 4 bases and J dropped 3 bases, with 13 bases sitting between them. Germline V CDR1 and CDR2: SGHRS, YFSETQ. CDR3: CASSTQGPPNEKLFF. In nucleotides, the CDR3 is TGCGCCAGCAGCACACAGGGCCCACCTAATGAAAAACTGTTTTTT.

The chain carries TRBV5-4 and TRBJ1-2; 8 bases map to TRBD1. With 4 bases clipped from V and 4 bases from J, the junction kept 9 bases outside the gene matches. Germline loops: CDR1 SGHNT, CDR2 YYREEE (reference sequence). The CDR3 contains 15 residues. In nucleotides, the CDR3 is TGTGCCAGCAGCGGACCGGACAGGGCGGGCTATGGCTACACCTTC. Protein sequence: CASSGPDRAGYGYTF.

This clonotype has a handful of counts. The chain combines TRBV28 with TRBJ1-5; no definite D call. V lost 3 bases and J lost 0, with 12 bases in between. The CDR3 covers 16 residues. CDR1 is MDHEN, CDR2 SYDVKM, per germline. The CDR3 nucleotides read TGTGCCAGCAGTTTGAAACCAGGATATAGCAATCAGCCCCAGCATTTT. It is translated as CASSLKPGYSNQPQHF.

This clonotype appeared many times. The gene calls are TRBV7-2 and TRBJ1-5; 8 positions match TRBD1. J was trimmed by 5 bases and V by 5 bases; bases with no gene match: 5. CDR1 is SGHTA and CDR2 is FQGNSA in the germline V gene. The CDR3 extends over 14 amino acids. Here the CDR3 DNA reads TGTGCCAGCAGCCTCGACAGGGGTGATCAGCCCCAGCATTTT. This encodes CASSLDRGDQPQHF.

The CDR3 DNA sequence: TGTGCCAGCAGCCAAGCCGCAGCGGGGTTCCAAGAGACCCAGTACTTC. Translated: CASSQAAAGFQETQYF. The chain carries TRBV14 and TRBJ2-5; 7 bases match TRBD2. The CDR3 contains 16 residues. J gave up 1 base and V 1 base, and 6 bases lay outside the gene matches. Germline lookup yields CDR1 SGHDN and CDR2 FVKESK. The entire variable domain, with the rest obtained from reference TRBV14 and TRBJ2-5, is as follows: EAGVTQFPSHSVIEKGQTVTLRCDPISGHDNLYWYRRVMGKEIKFLLHFVKESKQDESGMPNNRFLAERTGGTYSTLKVQPAELEDSGVYFCASSQAAAGFQETQYFGPGTRLLVL.

The gene calls are TRBV15 and TRBJ2-7; 9 positions match TRBD1. V lost 0 bases to trimming and J lost 2 bases; unmatched junction nucleotides: 14. The germline gives CDR1 LNHNV, CDR2 YYDKDF (reference sequence). This CDR3 has 19 amino acids. The CDR3 region is CATSRDLARGDRVTYEQYF. CDR3 nucleotides: TGTGCCACCAGCAGAGACTTGGCCCGGGGGGACAGGGTCACCTACGAGCAGTACTTC.

The chain is built from TRBV3-1 and TRBJ2-1; D uncertain. This CDR3 is 13 amino acids long. Germline lookup yields CDR1 LGHDT and CDR2 YNNKEL (reference sequence). V was cut by 3 bases and J by 12 bases, with 15 bases left in between. Written as DNA, the CDR3 is TGTGCCAGCAGCCATTCCGACCCCGGTGGGCAGTTCTTC. Its translation is CASSHSDPGGQFF.

V is TRBV20-1 and J is TRBJ2-5; TRBD2 is a possible D gene (6 bases). The germline CDR1 and CDR2 sequences are DFQATT and SNEGSKA (reference sequence). Trimming stripped 4 bases from V and 5 bases from J, with 14 bases between. The CDR3 spans 13 residues. Written as DNA, the CDR3 is TGCAGTGCTATAGGCGGGATCGGTGAGACCCAGTACTTC. Its protein is CSAIGGIGETQYF.

In its sample, this clonotype was seen a few times. The genes are TRBV2 and TRBJ1-3; D unclear. The germline V gene encodes CDR1 SNHLY and CDR2 FYNNEI. The CDR3 length is 15 residues. The V gene lost 6 bases and the J gene lost 0 bases, with 12 bases spanning the gap. CDR3 DNA: TGTGCCAGCAGCCTGCCCTCTCACTCTGGAAACACCATATATTTT. It is translated as CASSLPSHSGNTIYF.

V gene TRBV6-1 combines with J gene TRBJ2-1, with TRBD2 identical over 8 bases. This CDR3 is built from 17 residues. In germline, CDR1 is MNHNS, CDR2 SASEGT. V lost 1 base and J lost 1; bases outside the gene matches: 6. The CDR3 loop reads CASSEVYGGGSYNEQFF. The CDR3 bases are TGTGCCAGCAGTGAAGTATATGGCGGGGGGTCCTACAATGAGCAGTTCTTC.

V usage is TRBV7-8 and J usage is TRBJ2-7; weak D call: TRBD2 (5 bases). Germline V lookup: CDR1 SGHVS, CDR2 FQNEAQ. The CDR3 covers 16 residues. Trimming pared 5 bases from V and 6 bases from J, leaving 23 bases between. The CDR3 DNA sequence: TGTGCCAGCAGCCCAGCGACGGTCTATCTGAGGGTCGAGCAGTACTTC. Translating gives CASSPATVYLRVEQYF.